This T cell receptor beta chain was documented in a study of CD8 T cells in Susac syndrome. Random hexamers were used to reverse transcribe about 0.45 to 1 ug of RNA. TCRdb analysed the immunoSEQ multiplex PCR reads with MiXCR anew, one entry per CDR3 protein. The top ten clones hold less than 0.35% of a sample with more than 75,000 distinct CDR3 sequences, roughly 93% of them seen once. The receptor was derived from a human donor in good health. The specimen sequenced was CD8+ T cells from PBMCs.

DNA for the CDR3: TGTGCCAGCAGCCCCCAACAGGGGGCTAACTATGGCTACACCTTC. Residues: CASSPQQGANYGYTF. This chain links TRBV7-8 with TRBJ1-2; 8 bases fit TRBD1. The CDR3 runs 15 residues. Germline-derived CDR1 and CDR2 are SGHVS and FQNEAQ. Trimming cost V 5 bases and J 0 bases; bases outside gene matches: 5.